This TCR beta chain stems from a study of shared clonotypes between healthy human individuals. Study-level information: With ages of 18 to 49, the donors were two women and three men.

Study processing details: Because ImmunoSEQ provided only junction sequences with no quality scores, the filtering differed. The data were produced by immunoSEQ multiplex PCR, yet TCRdb's version contains in-frame clones alone and is incomplete. The V and J calls and clone size are taken from that table; D and trimming were inferred from the DNA. The sample records about 450,000 clones, roughly 85% being singletons. J lost 9 bases, V lost 5 bases, and 7 bases had no gene match. The CDR3 is 13 residues long. The germline gives CDR1 SEHNR, CDR2 FQNEAQ (reference sequence). V usage is TRBV7-9 and J usage is TRBJ2-1; 7 bases map to TRBD2. This clonotype originated in a woman in her forties in good health. Some clones in this sample may be carry-over from other donors' samples. The material sequenced was PBMCs. The CDR3 coding sequence is TGTGCCAGCAGCCAGGCCGGCGGGAGTGAGCAGTTCTTC. This sequence encodes CASSQAGGSEQFF.